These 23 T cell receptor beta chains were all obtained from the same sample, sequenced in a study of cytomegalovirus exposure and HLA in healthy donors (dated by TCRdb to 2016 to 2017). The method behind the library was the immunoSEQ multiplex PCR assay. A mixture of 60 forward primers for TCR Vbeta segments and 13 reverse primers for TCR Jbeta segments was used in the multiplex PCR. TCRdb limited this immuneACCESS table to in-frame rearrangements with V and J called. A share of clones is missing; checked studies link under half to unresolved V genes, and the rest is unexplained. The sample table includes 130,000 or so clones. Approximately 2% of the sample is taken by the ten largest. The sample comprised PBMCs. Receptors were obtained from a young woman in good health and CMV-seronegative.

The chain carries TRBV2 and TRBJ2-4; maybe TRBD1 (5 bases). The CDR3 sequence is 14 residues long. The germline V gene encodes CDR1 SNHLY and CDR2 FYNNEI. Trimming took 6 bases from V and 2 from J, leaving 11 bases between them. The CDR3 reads CASRDDRSKNIQYF. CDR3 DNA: TGTGCCAGCAGGGACGACAGATCCAAAAACATTCAGTACTTC.

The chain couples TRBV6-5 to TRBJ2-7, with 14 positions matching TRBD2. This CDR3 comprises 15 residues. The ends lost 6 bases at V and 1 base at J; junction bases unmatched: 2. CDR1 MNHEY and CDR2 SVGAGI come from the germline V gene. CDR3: CASRRLAGGSYEQYF. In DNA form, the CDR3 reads TGTGCCAGCAGGCGACTAGCGGGAGGGTCCTACGAGCAGTACTTC.

CDR3: CASYPGTAYNEQFF. The CDR3 bases are TGTGCCAGCTACCCCGGGACAGCCTACAATGAGCAGTTCTTC. The V gene is TRBV2, the J gene TRBJ2-1; 7 nucleotides align to TRBD1. The CDR3 sequence is 14 residues long. With 8 bases clipped from V and 2 bases from J, the junction kept 6 bases outside the gene matches. Germline assignment: CDR1 SNHLY and CDR2 FYNNEI.

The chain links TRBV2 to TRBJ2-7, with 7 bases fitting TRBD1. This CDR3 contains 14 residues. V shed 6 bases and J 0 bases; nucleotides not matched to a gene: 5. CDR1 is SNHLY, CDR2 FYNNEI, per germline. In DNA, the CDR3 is TGTGCCAGCAGCGCGACAGGGCTCTCCTACGAGCAGTACTTC. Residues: CASSATGLSYEQYF.

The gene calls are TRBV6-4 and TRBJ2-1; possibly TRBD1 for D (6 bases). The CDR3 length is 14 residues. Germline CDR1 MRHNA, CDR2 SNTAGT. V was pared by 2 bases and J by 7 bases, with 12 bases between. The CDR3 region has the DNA TGTGCCAGCAGTGACAGGGGGATCTCTAATGAGCAGTTCTTC. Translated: CASSDRGISNEQFF.

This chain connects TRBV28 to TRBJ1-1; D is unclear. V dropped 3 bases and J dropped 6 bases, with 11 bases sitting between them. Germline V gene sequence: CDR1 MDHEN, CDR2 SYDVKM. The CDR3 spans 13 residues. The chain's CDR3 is CASSFGGQPEAFF. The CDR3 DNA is TGTGCCAGCAGTTTTGGCGGGCAGCCTGAAGCTTTCTTT.

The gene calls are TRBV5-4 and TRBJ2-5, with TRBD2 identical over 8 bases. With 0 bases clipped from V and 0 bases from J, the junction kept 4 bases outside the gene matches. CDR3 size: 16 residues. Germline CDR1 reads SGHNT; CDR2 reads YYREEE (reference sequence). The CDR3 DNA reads TGTGCCAGCAGCTTGGGCGGTAGCGGGAACCAAGAGACCCAGTACTTC. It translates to CASSLGGSGNQETQYF.

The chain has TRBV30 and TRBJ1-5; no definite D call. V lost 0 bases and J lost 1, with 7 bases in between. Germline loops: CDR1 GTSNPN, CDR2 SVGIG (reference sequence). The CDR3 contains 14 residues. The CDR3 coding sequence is TGTGCCTGGAGTGTACTCACCAGCAATCAGCCCCAGCATTTT. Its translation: CAWSVLTSNQPQHF.

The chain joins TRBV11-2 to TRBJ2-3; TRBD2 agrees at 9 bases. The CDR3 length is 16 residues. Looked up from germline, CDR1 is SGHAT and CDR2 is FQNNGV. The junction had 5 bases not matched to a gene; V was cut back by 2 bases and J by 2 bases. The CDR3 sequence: CASSLYASGVTDTQYF. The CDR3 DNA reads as TGTGCCAGCAGCTTATATGCTAGCGGGGTCACAGATACGCAGTATTTT. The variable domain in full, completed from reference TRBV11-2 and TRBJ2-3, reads EAGVAQSPRYKIIEKRQSVAFWCNPISGHATLYWYQQILGQGPKLLIQFQNNGVVDDSQLPKDRFSAERLKGVDSTLKIQPAKLEDSAVYLCASSLYASGVTDTQYFGPGTRLTVL.

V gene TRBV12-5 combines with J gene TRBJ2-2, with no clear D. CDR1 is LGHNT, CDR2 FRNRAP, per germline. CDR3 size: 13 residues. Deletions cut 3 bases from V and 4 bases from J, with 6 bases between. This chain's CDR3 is CASGLASTGELFF. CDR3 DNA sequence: TGTGCTAGTGGTTTAGCGAGCACCGGGGAGCTGTTTTTT.

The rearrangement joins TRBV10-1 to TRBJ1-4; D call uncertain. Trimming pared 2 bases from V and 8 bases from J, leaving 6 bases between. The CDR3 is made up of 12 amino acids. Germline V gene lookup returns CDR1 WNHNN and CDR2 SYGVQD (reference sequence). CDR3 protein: CASSESGEKLFF. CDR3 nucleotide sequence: TGCGCCAGCAGTGAGAGCGGAGAAAAACTGTTTTTT.

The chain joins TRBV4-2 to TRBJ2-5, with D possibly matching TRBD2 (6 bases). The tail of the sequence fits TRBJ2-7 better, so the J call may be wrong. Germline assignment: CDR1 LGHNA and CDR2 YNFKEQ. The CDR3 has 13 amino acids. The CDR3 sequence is CASSPRRDLEQYF. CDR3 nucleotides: TGTGCCAGCAGCCCCAGGCGGGACCTCGAGCAGTACTTC.

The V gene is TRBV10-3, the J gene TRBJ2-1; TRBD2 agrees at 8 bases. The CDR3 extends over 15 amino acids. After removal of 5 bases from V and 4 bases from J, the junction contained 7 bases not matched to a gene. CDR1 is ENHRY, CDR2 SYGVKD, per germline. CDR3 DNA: TGTGCCATCAGTTTAGGTAGCGGGGCGTACAATGAGCAGTTCTTC. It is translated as CAISLGSGAYNEQFF.

CDR3 region: CASSLGAPSDEQYV. CDR3 DNA: TGTGCCAGCAGCCTTGGAGCCCCCTCAGACGAGCAGTACGTC. The V and J genes are TRBV4-2 and TRBJ2-7; D unclear. This CDR3 region has 14 residues. Germline V gene sequence: CDR1 LGHNA, CDR2 YNFKEQ. V lost 4 bases and J lost 5, with 15 bases in between.

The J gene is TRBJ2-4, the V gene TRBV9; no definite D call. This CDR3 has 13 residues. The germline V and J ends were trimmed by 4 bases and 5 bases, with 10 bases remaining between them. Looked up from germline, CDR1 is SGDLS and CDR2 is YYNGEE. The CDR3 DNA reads TGTGCCAGCAGCCAACAAGGAGAAAACATTCAGTACTTC. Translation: CASSQQGENIQYF.

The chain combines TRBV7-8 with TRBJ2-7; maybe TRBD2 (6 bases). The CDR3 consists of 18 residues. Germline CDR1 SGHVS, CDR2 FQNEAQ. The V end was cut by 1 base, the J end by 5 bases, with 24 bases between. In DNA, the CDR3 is TGTGCCAGCAGCTTAGTTGGGGGTCGGGGGAGCGTGAGGAACGAGCAGTACTTC. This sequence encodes CASSLVGGRGSVRNEQYF.

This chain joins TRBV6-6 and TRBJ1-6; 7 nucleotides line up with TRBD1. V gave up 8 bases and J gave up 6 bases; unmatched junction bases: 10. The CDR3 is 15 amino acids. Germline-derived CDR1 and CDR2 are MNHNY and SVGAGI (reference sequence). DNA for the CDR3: TGTGCCAGCCTTATAACAGGGGAGAGTAATTCACCCCTCCACTTT. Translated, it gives CASLITGESNSPLHF.

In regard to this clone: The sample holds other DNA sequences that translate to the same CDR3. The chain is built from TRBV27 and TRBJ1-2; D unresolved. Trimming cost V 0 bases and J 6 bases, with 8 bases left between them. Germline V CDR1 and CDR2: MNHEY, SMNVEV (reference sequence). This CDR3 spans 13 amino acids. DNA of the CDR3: TGTGCCAGCAGTTTATCGAACGGGGATGGCTACACCTTC. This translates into CASSLSNGDGYTF.

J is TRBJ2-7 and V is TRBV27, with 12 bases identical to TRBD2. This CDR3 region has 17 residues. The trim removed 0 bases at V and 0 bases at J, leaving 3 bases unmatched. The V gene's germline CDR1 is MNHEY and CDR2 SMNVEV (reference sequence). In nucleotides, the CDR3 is TGTGCCAGCAGTTTATCAAGACTAGCGGGAGACTCCTACGAGCAGTACGTC. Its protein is CASSLSRLAGDSYEQYV.

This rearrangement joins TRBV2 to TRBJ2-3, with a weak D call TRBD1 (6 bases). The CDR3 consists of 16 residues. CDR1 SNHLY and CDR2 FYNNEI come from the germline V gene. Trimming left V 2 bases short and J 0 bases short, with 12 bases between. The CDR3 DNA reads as TGTGCCAGCAGTGAATGGTCAGGGGCTAGCACAGATACGCAGTATTTT. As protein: CASSEWSGASTDTQYF.

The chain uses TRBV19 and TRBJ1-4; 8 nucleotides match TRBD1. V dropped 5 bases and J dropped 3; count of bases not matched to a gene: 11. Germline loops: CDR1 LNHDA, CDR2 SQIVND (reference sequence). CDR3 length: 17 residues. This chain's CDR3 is CASSVRTGISANEKLFF. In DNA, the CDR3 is TGTGCCAGTAGTGTCAGGACAGGGATTAGTGCTAATGAAAAACTGTTTTTT. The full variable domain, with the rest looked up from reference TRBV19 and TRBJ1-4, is DGGITQSPKYLFRKEGQNVTLSCEQNLNHDAMYWYRQDPGQGLRLIYYSQIVNDFQKGDIAEGYSVSREKKESFPLTVTSAQKNPTAFYLCASSVRTGISANEKLFFGSGTQLSVL.

For the CDR3, the DNA is TGTGCCAGCTCACCACAGGGGACACGCTCTGGGGCCAACGTCCTGACTTTC. Its translation: CASSPQGTRSGANVLTF. V gene TRBV18 combines with J gene TRBJ2-6; D may be TRBD1 (6 bases). The ends were cut back, 1 base at V and 0 bases at J, with 10 bases in the middle. There are 17 residues in the CDR3. Germline assignment: CDR1 KGHSH and CDR2 LQKENI.

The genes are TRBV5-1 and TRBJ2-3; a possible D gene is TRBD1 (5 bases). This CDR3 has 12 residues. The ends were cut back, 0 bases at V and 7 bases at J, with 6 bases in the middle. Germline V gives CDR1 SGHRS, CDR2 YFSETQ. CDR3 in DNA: TGCGCCAGCAGCTTGGGACAGAATACGCAGTATTTT. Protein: CASSLGQNTQYF.